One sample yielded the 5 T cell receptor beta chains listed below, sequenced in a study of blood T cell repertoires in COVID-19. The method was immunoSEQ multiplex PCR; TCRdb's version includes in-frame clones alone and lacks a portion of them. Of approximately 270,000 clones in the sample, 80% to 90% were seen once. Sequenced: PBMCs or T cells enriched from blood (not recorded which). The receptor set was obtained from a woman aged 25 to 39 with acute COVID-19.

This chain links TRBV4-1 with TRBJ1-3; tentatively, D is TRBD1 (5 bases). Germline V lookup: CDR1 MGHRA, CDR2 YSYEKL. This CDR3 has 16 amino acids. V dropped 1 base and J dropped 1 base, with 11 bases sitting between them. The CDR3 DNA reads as TGCGCCAGCAGCCAAGTTGCGGGACTTTCTGGAAACACCATATATTTT. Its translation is CASSQVAGLSGNTIYF.

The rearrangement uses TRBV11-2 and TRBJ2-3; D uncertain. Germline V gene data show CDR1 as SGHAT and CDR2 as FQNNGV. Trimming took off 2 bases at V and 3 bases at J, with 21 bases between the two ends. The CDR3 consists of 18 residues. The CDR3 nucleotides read TGTGCCAGCAGCTTAAGGCCAGAAACCCTATCGGGTACAGATACGCAGTATTTT. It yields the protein CASSLRPETLSGTDTQYF.

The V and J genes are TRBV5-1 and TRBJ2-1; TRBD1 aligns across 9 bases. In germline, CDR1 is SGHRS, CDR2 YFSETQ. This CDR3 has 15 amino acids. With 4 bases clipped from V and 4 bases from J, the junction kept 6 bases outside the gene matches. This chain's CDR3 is CASSPLQGAYNEQFF. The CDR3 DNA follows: TGCGCCAGCAGCCCCCTACAGGGGGCTTACAATGAGCAGTTCTTC.

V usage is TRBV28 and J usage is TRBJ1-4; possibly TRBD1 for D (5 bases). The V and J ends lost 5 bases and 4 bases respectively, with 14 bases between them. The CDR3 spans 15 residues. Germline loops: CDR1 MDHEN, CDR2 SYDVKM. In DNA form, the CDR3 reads TGTGCCAGCAGTATCGGGGGGGGATTTAATGAAAAACTGTTTTTT. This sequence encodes CASSIGGGFNEKLFF.

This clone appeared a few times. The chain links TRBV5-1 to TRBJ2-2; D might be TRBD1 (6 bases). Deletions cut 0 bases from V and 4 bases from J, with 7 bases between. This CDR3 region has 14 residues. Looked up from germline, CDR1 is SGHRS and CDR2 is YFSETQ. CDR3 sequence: CASSLVGGTGELFF. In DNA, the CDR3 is TGCGCCAGCAGCTTGGTAGGGGGCACCGGGGAGCTGTTTTTT.